The rows below give T cell receptor beta chains drawn from one sample of a study of blood T cell repertoires in COVID-19. Using immunoSEQ multiplex PCR, the repertoire was profiled, and TCRdb retains in-frame clones only, with some absent. The top ten hold about 2.1% of the sample, which has 150,000 to 200,000 clones, 83% seen once. Sequencing was performed on peripheral blood. The receptors come from a woman of 80 years or more with acute or convalescent COVID-19. Both conserved end residues are part of each CDR3. The D gene is left open where the match is weak. Clone size is shown for a subset of rows, as once, few, many or a class of expanded clone.

TRBV6-2/TRBV6-3,NA,TRBJ1-5,NA,TGTGCCAGCAGTTATATGAATGGAGGTAGCAATCAGCCCCAGCATTTT,CASSYMNGGSNQPQHF
TRBV19,NA,TRBJ1-2,NA,TGTGCCAGTAGGAGGGCGTCATCCGCTAACTATGGCTACACCTTC,CASRRASSANYGYTF
TRBV29-1,NA,TRBJ1-1,NA,TGCAGCGTTTCCGAGTCGAACACTGAAGCTTTCTTT,CSVSESNTEAFF
TRBV6-6,NA,TRBJ1-5,NA,TGTGCCAGCAGTTACGGAGCGAAGGGAGATCAGCCCCAGCATTTT,CASSYGAKGDQPQHF
TRBV19,NA,TRBJ2-7,NA,TGTGCCAGTAGTCCCAGGGATTTTGCCGAGCAGTACTTC,CASSPRDFAEQYF
TRBV18,NA,TRBJ1-1,NA,TGTGCCAGCTCACGTACAGCGAACACTGAAGCTTTCTTT,CASSRTANTEAFF
TRBV6-2/TRBV6-3,NA,TRBJ2-5,NA,TGTGCCAGCAGCTCCTCAGAGACCCAGTACTTC,CASSSSETQYF
TRBV6-5,TRBD1,TRBJ1-2,few,TGTGCCACCCTGACCGGGACAGGTCTTTATGGCTACACCTTC,CATLTGTGLYGYTF
TRBV5-1,TRBD2,TRBJ2-2,NA,TGCGCCAGCAGCCCGGGACTAGCGGGAGGAAGTCCGGCCGGGGAGCTGTTTTTT,CASSPGLAGGSPAGELFF
TRBV28,NA,TRBJ1-5,NA,TGTGCCAGCAACCCCCGGGTCACAGGGAACCAGCCCCAGCATTTT,CASNPRVTGNQPQHF
TRBV7-2,NA,TRBJ2-7,NA,TGTGCCAGCACACTTCCGTCCCCCTACGAGCAGTACTTC,CASTLPSPYEQYF
TRBV7-2,TRBD1,TRBJ2-1,NA,TGTGCCAGCAGTCGAACAGGGGTGGGCAATGAGCAGTTCTTC,CASSRTGVGNEQFF
TRBV3-1/TRBV3-2,TRBD2,TRBJ2-2,NA,TGTGCCAGCAGCCAAGGTCTAGCGGGATCCACCGGGGAGCTGTTTTTT,CASSQGLAGSTGELFF
TRBV14,NA,TRBJ2-2,NA,TGTGCCAGCAGCCAAAACAACCGGGAGCTGTTTTTT,CASSQNNRELFF
TRBV2,NA,TRBJ2-2,NA,TGTGCCAGCAGTTCGGGTACAGGGACGGCCACCGGGGAGCTGTTTTTT,CASSSGTGTATGELFF
TRBV30,TRBD1,TRBJ1-3,NA,TGTGCCTGGAGTGTCTCCAGGGGGCGAAGAAACACCATATATTTT,CAWSVSRGRRNTIYF
TRBV30,TRBD2,TRBJ2-7,NA,TGTGCCTGGGCCGGGACTAGGAACTACGAGCAGTACTTC,CAWAGTRNYEQYF
TRBV5-1,NA,TRBJ2-7,few,TGCGCCAGCAGCTTGACAGGAAAATCCTACGAGCAGTACTTC,CASSLTGKSYEQYF
TRBV20-1,TRBD2,TRBJ2-7,NA,TGCAGTGCTAGTCCCGGACTAGCGGGGGCCTACGAGCAGTACTTC,CSASPGLAGAYEQYF
TRBV29-1,TRBD1,TRBJ1-2,few,TGCAGCGTTGCACACACAGGGGGTACCTATGGCTACACCTTC,CSVAHTGGTYGYTF
TRBV7-3,NA,TRBJ2-4,NA,TGTGCCAGCAGCCTAGAACCTGGAATACTAGCCAAAAACATTCAGTACTTC,CASSLEPGILAKNIQYF
TRBV4-2,NA,TRBJ2-2,NA,TGTGCCAGCAGCCAAGAAATTAGCGCGAACACCGGGGAGCTGTTTTTT,CASSQEISANTGELFF
TRBV15,NA,TRBJ1-2,NA,TGTGCCACCAGCAGAGATCCGCGGCAGGGACTTCCTGGCTACACCTTC,CATSRDPRQGLPGYTF
TRBV6-4,NA,TRBJ2-1,NA,TGTGCCAGCAGACCCCGGACAGCGGACTACAATGAGCAGTTCTTC,CASRPRTADYNEQFF
TRBV4-1,TRBD2,TRBJ2-4,NA,TGCGCCAGCAGCCAAGATATGGCTAGCGGGAGGGGTAGCATTCAGTACTTC,CASSQDMASGRGSIQYF
TRBV5-5,NA,TRBJ1-2,NA,TGTGCCAGCAGCTTTGGGGCAGGGGCTTTCTATGGCTACACCTTC,CASSFGAGAFYGYTF
TRBV6-6,TRBD1,TRBJ1-3,NA,TGTGCCAGCAGTGCCGCAGGGGGCTCTGGAAACACCATATATTTT,CASSAAGGSGNTIYF
TRBV28,NA,TRBJ2-5,NA,TGTGCCAGCAGTCGTCCAGCGTTCGGGGAGACCCAGTACTTC,CASSRPAFGETQYF
TRBV14,TRBD2,TRBJ2-2,NA,TGTGCCAGCAGCCCAAGACTAGCGGGAGTTGGTGGGGAGCTGTTTTTT,CASSPRLAGVGGELFF
TRBV6-5,NA,TRBJ2-7,NA,TGTGCCAGCAGTTACTCGGGGCCCTACGAGCAGTACTTC,CASSYSGPYEQYF
TRBV7-2,NA,TRBJ1-1,NA,TGTGCCAGCCTAGGAGCGTTGGTCACTGAAGCTTTCTTT,CASLGALVTEAFF